This TCR beta chain was sequenced during a study of cytomegalovirus exposure and HLA in healthy donors (TCRdb year 2017). For the wider study: An earlier analysis of 587 of the donors reported approximately 300 Gb of sequence data and around 120 million unique TCR beta sequences obtained from about 179 million T cells. In an earlier analysis of roughly 580 of the donors, high-throughput TCR beta sequencing was used to judge whether each TCR beta V gene segment behaved as functional or pseudogenic. The genetic ancestry cluster associated with self-reported Caucasian donors included 70% to 85% of the 300 to 450 genotyped donors. The study combined high-throughput TCR immunosequencing, statistical association of individual TCRs with disease status, and machine learning to predict cytomegalovirus infection status. About five DR-DQ haplotypes were handled as single units for association and clustering, since linkage in the cohort was strong. Typing coverage varied by locus: 629-630 donors for A, B, C, DRB1 and DQB1; some 520 for DQA1; more than 600 for DPA1; 400 to 480 for DPB1. Class I and class II HLA loci were covered by the typing at four-digit resolution. Rather than drawing on any new phenotypic data, the later analysis identified candidate immune exposures from TCR beta sequences and the way those sequences occurred across donors. An early release that covered approximately 600 HLA-typed donors contained about 300 gigabases of sequencing data and 75 million to 100 million unique TCR sequences. Using immunosequencing, the study profiled T cell repertoires from roughly 650 subjects and related those repertoires to cytomegalovirus serostatus. Every repertoire in the discovery cohort had been generated on one and the same sequencing platform. In a later analysis, previously published TCR beta repertoires from about 670 donors were re-analyzed and high-resolution HLA genotyping was added so that TCR occurrence patterns could be studied. A later genetic analysis used genome-wide SNP genotypes for about three fifths of the 666 donors, treating that subset as a discovery cohort. The study was designed to test whether signatures of past pathogen exposure could be identified by cataloging public T cell receptors. On average, roughly 250,000 unique TCR beta nucleotide sequences were sequenced per donor among a few hundred genotyped donors of the cohort, with around 19% of those sequences being non-productive. Donor age, sex, ethnicity and CMV serostatus were compiled together with the repertoire data. Along with the approximately 600-subject first cohort, a separate validation cohort of over a hundred different subjects was used. Here is what the overall study found, with its caveats: Several of the top co-occurrence clusters appeared to be linked to parvovirus B19, influenza, CMV and Epstein-Barr virus, according to a later analysis. In a later analysis, HLA-associated TCR beta chains showed more clonal expansion and lower generation probabilities than non-associated chains that were equally common. Some IMGT-functional V segments, including TRBV6-2 and TRBV6-3, could not be distinguished by the 87-base-pair reads and were therefore excluded. At a false discovery rate of 0.05, a later analysis linked fewer than 20,000 TCR beta sequences to specific HLA alleles. Immune exposure information for the cohort was limited to CMV serostatus. In an earlier analysis of approximately 590 of the donors, most TCR beta V segments appeared in productive rearrangements about 87% or about 30% of the time, broadly matching IMGT annotations. Most CMV-associated TCR beta chains appeared to be HLA-restricted in a later analysis, and the HLA associations seemed to be driven largely by CMV exposure. Across donors, most TCR sequences were observed very rarely, whereas some public TCRs were present in many individuals. HLA typing was unavailable for some donors at each locus, so association tests used only the typed subset. The classifier was reported to diagnose cytomegalovirus status with high specificity and sensitivity in both the original and validation cohorts. Linkage disequilibrium might explain the correlated functional status among segregating V segments, but an unknown experimental factor could not be ruled out. Assigning TCR associations to individual alleles was difficult when HLA alleles, especially DR and DQ, strongly co-occurred. In the study, some 160 TCR beta chains were listed as associated with cytomegalovirus. Because counts were too low, about 17 rarely observed V segments, including chromosome 9 orphons, were excluded from the earlier analysis of around 590 of the donors. In vitro tests confirmed that a few of the cytomegalovirus-associated TCR beta chains recognize cytomegalovirus antigens. The presence/absence analyses assumed that sequencing depth was roughly uniform across donors, and that assumption may not be true. A further reported finding was that TCR beta sequences accurately predicted the HLA-A and HLA-B alleles for most subjects in the first cohort. According to a later genetic analysis, donors in an Asian-associated ancestry cluster had fewer N-insertions in productive TCRs than the approximately 670-donor mean. The authors suggested that the approach could potentially be extended to other disease states and immunological phenotypes. According to a later analysis, TCR association rates differed among HLA loci, with DRB1 alleles showing the most associated TCRs and HLA-C alleles showing the fewest. A cluster of highly shared sequence variants was judged likely to be a technical artifact of the sequencing pipeline. In this cohort, only TCR beta chains were sequenced, and detectable features were limited by the absence of alpha or paired-chain data. In a later genetic analysis, a missense DCLRE1C variant was associated with V-gene and J-gene trimming of TCR beta chains, and the association was replicated in an independent cohort.

In total, 500 to 700 healthy bone marrow donors made up the cohort. At the time of sampling, every cohort member was nominally healthy, though immune exposures that went unrecorded were likely present. The donor was CMV seronegative and was included in the group of a few hundred seronegative cohort members. A peripheral blood sample was collected from each donor, and TCR beta sequencing was performed on peripheral blood mononuclear cells. Genomic DNA was extracted from the blood cell samples with the Qiagen DNeasy Blood Extraction Kit. Libraries came from the immunoSEQ multiplex PCR assay. For the multiplex PCR, a mixture combining 60 forward primers for TCR Vbeta segments and 13 reverse primers for TCR Jbeta segments was used. A multiplex PCR assay on genomic DNA amplified the CDR3 region of rearranged TCR beta genes. On the Illumina HiSeq System, the amplified TCR beta libraries were sequenced as 87-base-pair reads. In the authors' own workflow: A later analysis tallied 75 million to 95 million unique TCR beta chains across the roughly 610 repertoires, and 10 million to 11 million of those chains were shared by two or more donors. Raw reads were error-corrected and collapsed into unique sequences with a nearest-neighbor algorithm that merged closely related sequences to remove PCR and sequencing errors. Alignment of CDR3 sequences to IMGT reference sequences was used to assign V, D and J gene segments. Each retained sequence needed at least a six-nucleotide match to both a V gene segment and a J gene segment. A rearrangement counted as productive if the CDR3 had no stop codons and remained in frame with V and J, and every other rearrangement counted as non-productive. Following IMGT convention, CDR3 was defined as the stretch from the second conserved V-encoded cysteine to the conserved J-encoded phenylalanine. In an earlier analysis of 587 of the donors, sequences lacking an unambiguous match to a single V gene segment were excluded. An earlier analysis of just under 600 of the donors called V segments functional above 56.7% productive rearrangements and segregating when the between-donor standard deviation exceeded 5%. A statistical classification framework was developed to diagnose cytomegalovirus status using the catalog of TCR beta chain sequences. V and J gene assignment, in a later analysis, came from comparing TCR nucleotide sequences with IMGT/GENE-DB human TR gene sequences. A later analysis assigned CDR3 sequences and most-parsimonious VDJ recombination scenarios with the TCRdist pipeline. In a later analysis, each TCR beta chain was defined by its CDR3 amino acid sequence together with its V-gene family, and reads lacking a unique V-gene family were excluded. A later analysis removed 592 highly shared, low-generation-probability nucleotide sequences to deal with suspected cross-contamination and a sequencing artifact. For each public chain, a later analysis derived a clonal expansion index from normalized ranks of inferred template counts within each repertoire. Generation probabilities in a later analysis came from a VDJ recombination model fitted to out-of-frame rearrangements, and those results were checked against IGoR. A later analysis scored TCR-TCR, TCR-HLA and TCR-CMV co-occurrence with hypergeometric tests, applying a repertoire-size bias correction to TCR pairs. In a later analysis, false discovery rates were estimated by permuting HLA or CMV assignments 20 times. A later analysis grouped co-occurring TCRs with DBSCAN, adding TCRdist sequence similarity when clustering within HLA-allele-positive subsets. For co-occurrence clustering, repertoires with fewer than 30,000 or more than 120,000 public chains were excluded, along with four or five repertoires with anomalous nucleotide sharing. Here the immuneACCESS table is served through TCRdb, limited to in-frame sequences with V and J called. Missing clones are a known gap in these copies; in checked studies unresolved V genes cover under half, and the rest lacks a known reason. V, J and clone size are those of that table, while D and trimming were read from the DNA. This sample's records show 100,000 to 150,000 clones. Approximately 1.5% of the sample goes to the ten largest clones.

The germline ends are 7 bases apart after V is trimmed by 4 bases and J by 1 base. The CDR3 spans 13 residues, from the cysteine through the phenylalanine. Only the CDR3 portion is preserved as DNA: 39 bases, with reading frame beginning at the first base. CDR1 and CDR2 are read off the germline V gene as SGHNT and YENEEA. As to this clone: Its recognized antigen is unknown. Within the sample, other DNA sequences also encode this same CDR3.

Sequencing used PBMCs. This sequence originates from a woman in her thirties or forties in good health and CMV-seronegative. The rearranged chain carries TRBV11-3 and TRBJ1-1; a tentative D match to TRBD1 spans 5 bases. At the DNA level, the sequence is TGTGCCAGCAGCTCGCAGGGGAACACTGAAGCTTTCTTT. Its amino acids are CASSSQGNTEAFF. Joined to the reference TRBV11-3 and TRBJ1-1 proteins, this CDR3 gives the full variable domain: EAGVVQSPRYKIIEKKQPVAFWCNPISGHNTLYWYLQNLGQGPELLIRYENEEAVDDSQLPKDRFSAERLKGVDSTLKIQPAELGDSAVYLCASSSQGNTEAFFGQGTRLTVV.